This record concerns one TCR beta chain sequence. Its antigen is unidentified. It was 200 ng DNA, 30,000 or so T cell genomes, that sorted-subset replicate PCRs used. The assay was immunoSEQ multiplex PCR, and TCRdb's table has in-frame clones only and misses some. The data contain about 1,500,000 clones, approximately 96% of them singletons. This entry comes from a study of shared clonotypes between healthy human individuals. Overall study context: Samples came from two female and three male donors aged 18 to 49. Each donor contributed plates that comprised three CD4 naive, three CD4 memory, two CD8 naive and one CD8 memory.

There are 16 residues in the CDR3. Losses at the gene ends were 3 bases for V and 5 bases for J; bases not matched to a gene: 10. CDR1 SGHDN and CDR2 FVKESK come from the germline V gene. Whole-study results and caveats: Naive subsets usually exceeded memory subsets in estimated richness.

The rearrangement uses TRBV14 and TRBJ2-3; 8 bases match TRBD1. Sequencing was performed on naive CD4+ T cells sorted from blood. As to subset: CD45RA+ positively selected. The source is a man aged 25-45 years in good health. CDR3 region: CASSQWGDRSRDTQYF. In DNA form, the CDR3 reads TGTGCCAGCAGCCAGTGGGGGGACAGGTCAAGAGATACGCAGTATTTT.